This T cell receptor beta chain is drawn from a study of human T cells and chemical hapten exposure. Individual cDNA molecules had unique molecular identifiers attached to them by the library. From the RACE reads, TCRdb called clonotypes with MiXCR, one entry per CDR3 protein. This table holds around 380,000 distinct CDR3 sequences, more than 4.5% found once. Indicated time point: patch test 1, 2 weeks after DPC sensitization. Sample treatment: therapeutic diphenylcyclopropenone sensitization with weekly scalp DPC. The germline CDR1 and CDR2 sequences are PRHDT and FYEKMQ (reference sequence). The CDR3 sequence is 17 residues long. Trimming cost V 2 bases and J 4 bases, with 19 bases left between them. This clonotype was recorded a few times.

The chain recombines TRBV13 with TRBJ2-3; possibly TRBD1 or TRBD2 for D (5 bases each). The source of this sequence is a woman aged 50 to 60 with alopecia areata. Some clones in this sample may be carry-over from other donors' samples. The input for sequencing was whole blood, taken in connection with sensitization to the hapten diphenylcyclopropenone (DPC). The CDR3 protein is CASSLRRGDHTPDTQYF. CDR3 nucleotides: TGTGCCAGCAGCTTAAGGAGAGGGGACCACACGCCAGATACGCAGTATTTT.